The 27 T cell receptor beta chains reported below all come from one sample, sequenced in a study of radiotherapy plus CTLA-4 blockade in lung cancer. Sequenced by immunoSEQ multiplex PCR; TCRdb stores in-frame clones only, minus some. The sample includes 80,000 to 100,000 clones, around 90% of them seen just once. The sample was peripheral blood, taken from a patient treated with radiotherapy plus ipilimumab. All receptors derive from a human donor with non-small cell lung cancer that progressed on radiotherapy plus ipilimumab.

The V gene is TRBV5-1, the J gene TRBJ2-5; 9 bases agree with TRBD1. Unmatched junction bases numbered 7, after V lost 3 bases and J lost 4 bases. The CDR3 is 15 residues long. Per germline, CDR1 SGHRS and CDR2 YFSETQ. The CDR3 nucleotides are TGCGCCAGCAGCTCCGGCGACAGGGGGGGAGAGACCCAGTACTTC. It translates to CASSSGDRGGETQYF.

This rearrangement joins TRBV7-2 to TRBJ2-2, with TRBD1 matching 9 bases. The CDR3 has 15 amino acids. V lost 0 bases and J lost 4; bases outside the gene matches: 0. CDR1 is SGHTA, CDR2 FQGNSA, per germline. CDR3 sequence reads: CASSLATGGTGELFF. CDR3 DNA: TGTGCCAGCAGCTTAGCGACAGGGGGCACCGGGGAGCTGTTTTTT.

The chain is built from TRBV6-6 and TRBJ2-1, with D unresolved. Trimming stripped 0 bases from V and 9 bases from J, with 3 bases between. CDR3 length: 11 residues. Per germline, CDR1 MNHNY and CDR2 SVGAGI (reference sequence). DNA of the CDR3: TGTGCCAGCAGTTACTCGAGTGAGCAGTTCTTC. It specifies CASSYSSEQFF.

CDR3 nucleotides: TGTGCCAGCAGCACCGGACTAGCAGAGACCCAGTACTTC. It is translated as CASSTGLAETQYF. The chain employs TRBV7-9 and TRBJ2-5; 8 bases match TRBD2. Germline assignment: CDR1 SEHNR and CDR2 FQNEAQ (reference sequence). V was clipped by 5 bases and J by 4 bases; unmatched bases: 3. The CDR3 consists of 13 residues.

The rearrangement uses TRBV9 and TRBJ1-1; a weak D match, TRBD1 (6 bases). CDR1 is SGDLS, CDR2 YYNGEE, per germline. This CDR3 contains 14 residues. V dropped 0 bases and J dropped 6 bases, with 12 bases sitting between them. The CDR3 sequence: CASSVGSQGSEAFF. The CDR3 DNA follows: TGTGCCAGCAGCGTAGGATCACAGGGTTCTGAAGCTTTCTTT.

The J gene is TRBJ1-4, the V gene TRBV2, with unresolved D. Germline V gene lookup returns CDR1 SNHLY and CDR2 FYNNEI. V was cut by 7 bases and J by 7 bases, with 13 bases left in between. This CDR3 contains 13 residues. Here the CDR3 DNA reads TGTGCCAGCAATCTGGCGGTCCGTGAAAAACTGTTTTTT. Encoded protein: CASNLAVREKLFF.

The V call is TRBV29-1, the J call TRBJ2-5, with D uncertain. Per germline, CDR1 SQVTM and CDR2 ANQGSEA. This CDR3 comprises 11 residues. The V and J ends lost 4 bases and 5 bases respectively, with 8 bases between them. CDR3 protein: CSVVLGETQYF. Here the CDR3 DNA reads TGCAGCGTTGTGTTGGGGGAGACCCAGTACTTC.

CDR3: CASSLEGNTIYF. The DNA for the CDR3 is TGTGCCAGCAGCTTGGAGGGAAACACCATATATTTT. The V gene is TRBV5-6, the J gene TRBJ1-3; D is undetermined. Trimming removed 0 bases from V and 4 bases from J, with 2 bases in between. Germline V gene sequence: CDR1 SGHDT, CDR2 YYEEEE. This CDR3 has 12 amino acids.

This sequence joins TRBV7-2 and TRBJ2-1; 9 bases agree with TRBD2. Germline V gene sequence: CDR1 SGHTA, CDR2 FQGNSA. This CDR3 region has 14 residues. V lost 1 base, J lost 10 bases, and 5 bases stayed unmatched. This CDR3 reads CASSLGGLAEEQFF. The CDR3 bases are TGTGCCAGCAGCTTAGGGGGACTAGCAGAAGAGCAGTTCTTC.

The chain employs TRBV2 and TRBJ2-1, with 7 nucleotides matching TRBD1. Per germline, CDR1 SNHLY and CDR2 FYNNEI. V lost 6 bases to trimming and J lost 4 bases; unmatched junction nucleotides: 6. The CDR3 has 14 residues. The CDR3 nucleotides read TGTGCCAGCAGAACTCCGGGACAGTACAATGAGCAGTTCTTC. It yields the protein CASRTPGQYNEQFF.

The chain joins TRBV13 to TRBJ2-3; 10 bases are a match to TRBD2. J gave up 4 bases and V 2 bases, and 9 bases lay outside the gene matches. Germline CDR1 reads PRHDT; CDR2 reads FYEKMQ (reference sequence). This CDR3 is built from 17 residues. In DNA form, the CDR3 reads TGTGCCAGCAGCTTATCCCCCGTTAGCGGGAGGTCAGATACGCAGTATTTT. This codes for CASSLSPVSGRSDTQYF.

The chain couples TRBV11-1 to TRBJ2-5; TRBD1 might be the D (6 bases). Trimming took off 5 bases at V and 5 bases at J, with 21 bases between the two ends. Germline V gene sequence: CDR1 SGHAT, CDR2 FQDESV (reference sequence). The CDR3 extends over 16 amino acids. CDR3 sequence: CASSPRSGDAAETQYF. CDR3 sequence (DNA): TGTGCCAGCAGCCCCCGTTCAGGGGACGCCGCGGAGACCCAGTACTTC.

The CDR3 DNA sequence: TGCGCCAGCAGCCCCCAAACGACAGGGTTGGGCGAGCAGTACTTC. This gives the protein CASSPQTTGLGEQYF. The V gene is TRBV5-1, the J gene TRBJ2-7, with TRBD1 matching over 7 bases. The CDR3 runs 15 residues. Germline V gene data show CDR1 as SGHRS and CDR2 as YFSETQ. After removal of 4 bases from V and 6 bases from J, the junction contained 13 bases not matched to a gene.

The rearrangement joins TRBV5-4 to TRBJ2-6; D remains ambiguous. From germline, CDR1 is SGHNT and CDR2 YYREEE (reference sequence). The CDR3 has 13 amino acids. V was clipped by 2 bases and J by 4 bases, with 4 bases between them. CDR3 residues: CASSLAGANVLTF. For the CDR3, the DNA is TGTGCCAGCAGCTTAGCCGGGGCCAACGTCCTGACTTTC.

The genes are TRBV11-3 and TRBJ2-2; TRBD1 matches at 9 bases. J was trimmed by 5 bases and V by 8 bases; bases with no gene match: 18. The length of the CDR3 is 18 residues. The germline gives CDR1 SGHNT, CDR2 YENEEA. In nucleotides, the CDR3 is TGTGCCAGCTCCCAAGACAGGGGGAGGGAGAAATCTACCGGGGAGCTGTTTTTT. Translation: CASSQDRGREKSTGELFF.

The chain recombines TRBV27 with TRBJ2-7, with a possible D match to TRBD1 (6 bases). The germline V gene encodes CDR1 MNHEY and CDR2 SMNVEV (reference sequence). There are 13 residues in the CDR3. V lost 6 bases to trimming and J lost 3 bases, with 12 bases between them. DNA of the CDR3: TGTGCCAGCAGCCTGGGGACAATCTACGAGCAGTACTTC. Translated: CASSLGTIYEQYF.

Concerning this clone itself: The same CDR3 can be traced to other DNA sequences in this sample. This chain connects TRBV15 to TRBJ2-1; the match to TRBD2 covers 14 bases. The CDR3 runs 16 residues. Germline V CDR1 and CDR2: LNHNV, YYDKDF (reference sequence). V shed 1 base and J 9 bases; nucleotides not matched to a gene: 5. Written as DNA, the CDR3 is TGTGCCACCAGCAGAGGGGGGACTAGCGGGAGTTTTGAGCAGTTCTTC. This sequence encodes CATSRGGTSGSFEQFF.

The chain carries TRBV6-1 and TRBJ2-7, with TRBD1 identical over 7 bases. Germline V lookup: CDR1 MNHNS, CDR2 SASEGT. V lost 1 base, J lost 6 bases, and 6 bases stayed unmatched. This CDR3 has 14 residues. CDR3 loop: CASSEVQGISEQYF. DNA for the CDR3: TGTGCCAGCAGTGAAGTACAGGGGATCAGCGAGCAGTACTTC.

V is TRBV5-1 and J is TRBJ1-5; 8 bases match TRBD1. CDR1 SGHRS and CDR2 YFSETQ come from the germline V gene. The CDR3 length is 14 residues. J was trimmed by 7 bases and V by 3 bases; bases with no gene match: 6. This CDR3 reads CASSWGQEGQPQHF. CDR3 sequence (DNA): TGCGCCAGCAGCTGGGGACAGGAAGGGCAGCCCCAGCATTTT.

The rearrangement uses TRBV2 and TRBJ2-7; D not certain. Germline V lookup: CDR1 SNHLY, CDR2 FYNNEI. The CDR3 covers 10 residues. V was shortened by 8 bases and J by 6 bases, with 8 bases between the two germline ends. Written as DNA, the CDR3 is TGTGCCAGCCGGGCCCTCGAGCAGTACTTC. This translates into CASRALEQYF.

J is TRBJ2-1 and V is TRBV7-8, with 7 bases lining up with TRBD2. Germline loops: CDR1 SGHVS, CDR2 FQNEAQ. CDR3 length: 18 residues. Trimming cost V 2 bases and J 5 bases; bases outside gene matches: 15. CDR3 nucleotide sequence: TGTGCCAGCAGCTTAAACCCGATTCGAGGGAGGGCCCACAATGAGCAGTTCTTC. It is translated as CASSLNPIRGRAHNEQFF.

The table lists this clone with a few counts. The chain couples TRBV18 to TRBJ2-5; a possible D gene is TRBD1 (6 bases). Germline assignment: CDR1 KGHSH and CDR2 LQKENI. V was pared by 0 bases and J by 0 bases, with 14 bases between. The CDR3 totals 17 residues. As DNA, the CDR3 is TGTGCCAGCTCACCACCGTACAGGGTAGGGTACCAAGAGACCCAGTACTTC. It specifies CASSPPYRVGYQETQYF.

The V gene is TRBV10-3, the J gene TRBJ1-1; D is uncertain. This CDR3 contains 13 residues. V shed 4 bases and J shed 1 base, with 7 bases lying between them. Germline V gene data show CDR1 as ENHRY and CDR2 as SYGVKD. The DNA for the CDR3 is TGTGCCATCAGTGTAGCGGGGAACACTGAAGCTTTCTTT. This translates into CAISVAGNTEAFF.

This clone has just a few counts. The CDR3: CASSKEAGPYEQYF. In nucleotides, the CDR3 is TGTGCCAGCAGCAAAGAGGCGGGCCCCTACGAGCAGTACTTC. V gene TRBV21-1 combines with J gene TRBJ2-7; TRBD2 is taken as the D call from the table, unchecked against the DNA. TRBV21-1 is flagged as a pseudogene. The CDR3 totals 14 residues.

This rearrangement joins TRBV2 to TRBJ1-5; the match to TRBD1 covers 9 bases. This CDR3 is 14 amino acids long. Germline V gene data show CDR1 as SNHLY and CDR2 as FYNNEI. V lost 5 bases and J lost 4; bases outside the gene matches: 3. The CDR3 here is CASSPDRGNQPQHF. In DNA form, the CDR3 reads TGTGCCAGCAGTCCTGACAGGGGGAATCAGCCCCAGCATTTT.

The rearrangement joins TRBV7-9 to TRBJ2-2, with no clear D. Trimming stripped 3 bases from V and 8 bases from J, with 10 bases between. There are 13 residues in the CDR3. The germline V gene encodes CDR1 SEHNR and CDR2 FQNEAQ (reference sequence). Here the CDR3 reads CASSFSAGGELFF. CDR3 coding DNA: TGTGCCAGCAGCTTTTCGGCCGGTGGGGAGCTGTTTTTT.

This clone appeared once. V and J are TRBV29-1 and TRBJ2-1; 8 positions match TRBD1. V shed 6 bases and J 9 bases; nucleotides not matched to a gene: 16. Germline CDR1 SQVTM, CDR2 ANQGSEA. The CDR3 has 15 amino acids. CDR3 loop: CSVRTGSLFIGEQFF. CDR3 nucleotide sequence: TGCAGCGTGAGGACAGGGAGTTTATTTATTGGTGAGCAGTTCTTC.